This TCR beta chain was documented in a study of esophageal squamous cell carcinoma under preoperative chemotherapy. Whole-study findings and limits: After treatment, tumor-infiltrating lymphocytes seemed to come partly from incoming peripheral T cells, not only local changes.

Time point of the sample: before preoperative PTX-NDP chemotherapy. Many counts were recorded for this clonotype. Antigen: not known. Losses at the gene ends were 10 bases for V and 4 bases for J; bases not matched to a gene: 19. Germline lookup yields CDR1 MGHDK and CDR2 SYGVNS. The CDR3 runs 18 residues. TCRdb passed the PCR reads through MiXCR, listing each CDR3 protein once. The sample has some 30,000 distinct CDR3 sequences; approximately 50% are singletons. This chain links TRBV25-1 with TRBJ2-5; 12 bases are shared with TRBD2. This sequence originates from a human donor with esophageal squamous cell carcinoma. The donor label of this sample is uncertain. This material was obtained from a patient given preoperative chemotherapy. The CDR3 DNA is TGTGCCACCAAAACTGACAGGGGGCTAGCGGGAGGGAGAGAGACCCAGTACTTC. It specifies CATKTDRGLAGGRETQYF.